This passage covers 26 T cell receptor beta chains from one sample sequenced in a study of CXCR3-negative and CXCR3-positive naive CD8 T cells. Libraries of TRB cDNA were made by 5' RACE and carried UMIs. Using the 5' RACE reads, TCRdb records one entry per CDR3 protein without DNA. The listing records thousands of distinct CDR3 sequences. The sample comprised naive CXCR3- CD8+ T cells from blood. Documented subset: CD45RO-CCR7+CD27+CD95- naive CD8+ T cells lacking CXCR3 (TNR3-). These receptor sequences come from a human donor in good health. Some clones in this sample may be carry-over from other donors' samples.

Judged by frequency, this clonotype is medium-sized (0.01 to 0.1%). V usage is TRBV7-8 and J usage is TRBJ1-5. The germline gives CDR1 SGHVS, CDR2 FQNEAQ. The CDR3 sequence is 13 residues long. The CDR3 spells CASSLERNQPQHF.

Judged by frequency, this clonotype is medium-sized (0.01 to 0.1%). V gene TRBV25-1 combines with J gene TRBJ2-3; TCRdb's D call of TRBD2 is untestable without DNA. The CDR3 has 14 residues. The germline V gene has CDR1 MGHDK and CDR2 SYGVNS. This CDR3 reads CATSWREGQVTQYF.

This clonotype counts as medium-sized by frequency. V and J are TRBV29-1 and TRBJ2-7; as DNA is missing, the TRBD1 call by TCRdb cannot be tested. Germline values: CDR1 SQVTM, CDR2 ANQGSEA. The CDR3 contains 13 residues. CDR3 loop: CSALGQGRNEQYF.

Its frequency marks this clonotype as medium-sized. The chain joins TRBV18 to TRBJ1-1. The CDR3 runs to 13 residues. CDR1 KGHSH and CDR2 LQKENI come from the germline V gene. CDR3 protein: CASSLSTNTEAFF.

This clonotype shows up as medium-sized by frequency. The chain's CDR3 is CASSPNTGGGEETQYF. This chain uses TRBV5-1 with TRBJ2-5; TCRdb outputs TRBD1, but without DNA this stays unchecked. The CDR3 is made up of 16 amino acids. The germline V gene has CDR1 SGHRS and CDR2 YFSETQ.

This chain connects TRBV9 to TRBJ1-1; with no DNA, the TCRdb D assignment of TRBD1 cannot be verified. There are 14 residues in the CDR3. Germline CDR1 reads SGDLS; CDR2 reads YYNGEE. CDR3 region: CASSVGGADTEAFF.

CDR3 in amino acids: CSVEAGTNEETQYF. The rearrangement joins TRBV29-1 to TRBJ2-5; TCRdb's D call, TRBD2, is unchecked because there is no DNA. Germline V lookup: CDR1 SQVTM, CDR2 ANQGSEA. The CDR3 is made up of 14 amino acids. Based on the CDR3 plus reference TRBV29-1 and TRBJ2-5, the full variable domain is SAVISQKPSRDICQRGTSLTIQCQVDSQVTMMFWYRQQPGQSLTLIATANQGSEATYESGFVIDKFPISRPNLTFSTLTVSNMSPEDSSIYLCSVEAGTNEETQYFGPGTRLLVL.

According to its frequency, this clonotype is medium-sized (0.01 to 0.1%). The chain links TRBV2 to TRBJ2-3; TCRdb designates TRBD2, a call that cannot be tested without DNA. CDR1 and CDR2 from the germline V gene are SNHLY and FYNNEI. The CDR3 is made up of 16 amino acids. CDR3 loop: CASSDPGLRSTDTQYF.

V and J are TRBV6-1 and TRBJ2-1; TCRdb lists TRBD1, though no DNA is available to test this call. CDR3 length equals 15 residues. The V gene's germline CDR1 is MNHNS and CDR2 SASEGT. The CDR3 loop is CASSEVSGWTNEQFF.

This clonotype registers medium-sized by frequency. The rearrangement uses TRBV12-3 or TRBV12-4 and TRBJ2-2; absent DNA, TCRdb's TRBD1 call cannot be checked. The CDR3 runs to 16 residues. CDR3 sequence reads: CASSLRGQLDTGELFF.

This clonotype ranks as medium-sized in terms of frequency. V is TRBV7-9 and J is TRBJ2-7; TCRdb's D call, TRBD1, is unchecked because there is no DNA. Germline lookup yields CDR1 SEHNR and CDR2 FQNEAQ (reference sequence). The CDR3 contains 12 residues. CDR3 amino acids: CASSMTVYEQYF.

The chain links TRBV6-5 to TRBJ2-3; TCRdb's D call, TRBD2, is unchecked because there is no DNA. The germline gives CDR1 MNHEY, CDR2 SVGAGI. The CDR3 covers 15 residues. The CDR3 sequence: CASSYEASGGDTQYF.

The chain links TRBV19 to TRBJ1-1. The germline gives CDR1 LNHDA, CDR2 SQIVND (reference sequence). The CDR3 loop spans 15 amino acids. CDR3: CASSARQTRKAEAFF.

The rearrangement uses TRBV30 and TRBJ2-5; TCRdb's D call, TRBD2, is unchecked because there is no DNA. Per the germline V gene, CDR1 is GTSNPN and CDR2 is SVGIG (reference sequence). CDR3 length: 14 amino acids. The CDR3 sequence is CALVAGANQETQYF.

The J gene is TRBJ1-1, the V gene TRBV4-1; TCRdb's assignment of TRBD1 cannot be checked, as there is no DNA. The length of the CDR3 is 18 residues. Germline CDR1 is MGHRA and CDR2 is YSYEKL. This CDR3 reads CASSPLAPGQVSNTEAFF.

CDR3 loop: CASSLAGTYEQYF. The genes are TRBV27 and TRBJ2-7; TCRdb returns TRBD1, unconfirmable since there is no DNA. There are 13 residues in the CDR3. In germline, CDR1 is MNHEY, CDR2 SMNVEV (reference sequence).

The rearrangement uses TRBV7-9 and TRBJ1-4; TCRdb proposes TRBD1, but this gene call is untestable without DNA. CDR1 is SEHNR, CDR2 FQNEAQ, per germline (reference sequence). This CDR3 contains 15 residues. The CDR3 loop is CASGRQTGLNEKLFF.

The chain combines TRBV10-3 with TRBJ2-3; the D call of TRBD2 rests on TCRdb alone, since no DNA is present to check it. Germline CDR1 and CDR2: ENHRY and SYGVKD. The CDR3 runs to 16 residues. CDR3 loop: CAISETSGSHVDTQYF.

The chain couples TRBV29-1 to TRBJ2-7; TCRdb's D call, TRBD1, is unchecked because there is no DNA. CDR1 is SQVTM and CDR2 is ANQGSEA in the germline V gene. CDR3 length: 13 amino acids. CDR3 region: CSVEAGQGYEQYF.

The J gene is TRBJ1-3, the V gene TRBV7-2. Germline V gene data show CDR1 as SGHTA and CDR2 as FQGNSA. The CDR3 totals 16 residues. The CDR3 region is CASRAPGLSSGNTIYF.

This clonotype ranks as medium-sized in terms of frequency. V gene TRBV29-1 combines with J gene TRBJ1-1; TCRdb returns TRBD1, unconfirmable since there is no DNA. This CDR3 has 12 residues. Germline loops: CDR1 SQVTM, CDR2 ANQGSEA. The CDR3 is CSVQGLSTEAFF.

This clonotype counts as medium-sized by frequency. This chain uses TRBV28 with TRBJ2-1; there is no DNA to check the TCRdb D call of TRBD1. Germline V CDR1 and CDR2: MDHEN, SYDVKM. This CDR3 comprises 18 residues. The chain's CDR3 is CASSLRHPRATGYNEQFF.

V gene TRBV7-9 combines with J gene TRBJ2-1; checking the TCRdb D call of TRBD1 is not possible without DNA. The CDR3 contains 15 residues. Germline lookup yields CDR1 SEHNR and CDR2 FQNEAQ (reference sequence). CDR3 protein: CASSPRTGSYNEQFF.

This chain joins TRBV6-1 and TRBJ2-1. This CDR3 contains 11 residues. Germline-derived CDR1 and CDR2 are MNHNS and SASEGT. The CDR3 loop reads CASTTLGEQFF.

The J gene is TRBJ1-4, the V gene TRBV2; TCRdb proposes TRBD1, but this gene call is untestable without DNA. The germline CDR1 and CDR2 sequences are SNHLY and FYNNEI. This CDR3 spans 17 amino acids. The CDR3 loop is CASTPAGYDATNEKLFF.

V usage is TRBV29-1 and J usage is TRBJ2-1; TCRdb indicates TRBD2, and absent DNA this call remains unverified. Germline CDR1 SQVTM, CDR2 ANQGSEA. CDR3 length equals 16 residues. CDR3: CSVEVPPSGGGNEQFF.